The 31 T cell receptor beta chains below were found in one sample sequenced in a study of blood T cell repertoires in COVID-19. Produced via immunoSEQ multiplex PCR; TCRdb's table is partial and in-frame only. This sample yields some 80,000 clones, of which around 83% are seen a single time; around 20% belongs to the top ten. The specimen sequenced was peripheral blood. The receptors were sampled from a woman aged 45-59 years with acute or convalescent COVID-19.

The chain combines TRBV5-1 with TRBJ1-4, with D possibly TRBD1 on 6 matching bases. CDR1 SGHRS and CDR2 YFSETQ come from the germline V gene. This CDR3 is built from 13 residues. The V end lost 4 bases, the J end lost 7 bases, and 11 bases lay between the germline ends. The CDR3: CASSRTRGEKLFF. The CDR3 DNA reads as TGCGCCAGCAGCCGCACCAGGGGTGAAAAACTGTTTTTT.

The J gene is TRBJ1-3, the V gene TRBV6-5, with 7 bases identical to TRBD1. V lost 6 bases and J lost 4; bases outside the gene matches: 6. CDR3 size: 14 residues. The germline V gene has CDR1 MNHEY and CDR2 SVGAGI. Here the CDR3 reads CASSQTGSGNTIYF. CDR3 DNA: TGTGCCAGCAGCCAGACAGGGTCCGGAAACACCATATATTTT.

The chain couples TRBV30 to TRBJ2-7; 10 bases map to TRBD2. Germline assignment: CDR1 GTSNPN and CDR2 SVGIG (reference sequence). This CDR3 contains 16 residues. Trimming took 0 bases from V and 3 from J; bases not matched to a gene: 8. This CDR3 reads CAWSVRLLAGNYEQYF. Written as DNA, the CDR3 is TGTGCCTGGAGTGTCCGGCTACTAGCGGGGAACTACGAGCAGTACTTC.

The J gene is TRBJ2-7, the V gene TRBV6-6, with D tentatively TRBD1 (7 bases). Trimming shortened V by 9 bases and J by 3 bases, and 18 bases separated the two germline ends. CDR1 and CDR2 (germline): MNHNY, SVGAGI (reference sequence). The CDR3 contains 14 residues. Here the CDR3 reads CASRGLGQNYEQYF. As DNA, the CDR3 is TGTGCCAGTAGGGGACTGGGACAGAACTACGAGCAGTACTTC.

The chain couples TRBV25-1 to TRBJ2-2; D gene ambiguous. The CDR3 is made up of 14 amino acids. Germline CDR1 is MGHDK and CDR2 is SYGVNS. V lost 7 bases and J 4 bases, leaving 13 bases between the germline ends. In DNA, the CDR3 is TGTGCCAGCACCCGCGGCTCGAGCACCGGGGAGCTGTTTTTT. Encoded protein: CASTRGSSTGELFF.

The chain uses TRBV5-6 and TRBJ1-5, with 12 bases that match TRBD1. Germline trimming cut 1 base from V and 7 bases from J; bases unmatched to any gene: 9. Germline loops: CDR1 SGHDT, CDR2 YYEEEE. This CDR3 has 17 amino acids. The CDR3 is CASSLTRDRGPGQPQHF. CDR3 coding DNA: TGTGCCAGCAGCTTGACCCGGGACAGGGGGCCGGGACAGCCCCAGCATTTT. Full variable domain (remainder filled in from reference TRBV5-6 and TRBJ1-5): DAGVTQSPTHLIKTRGQQVTLRCSPKSGHDTVSWYQQALGQGPQFIFQYYEEEERQRGNFPDRFSGHQFPNYSSELNVNALLLGDSALYLCASSLTRDRGPGQPQHFGDGTRLSIL.

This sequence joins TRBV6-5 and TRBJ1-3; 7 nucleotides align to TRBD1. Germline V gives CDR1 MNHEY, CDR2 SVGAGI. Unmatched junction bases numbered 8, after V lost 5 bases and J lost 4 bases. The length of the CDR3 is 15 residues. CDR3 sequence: CASSTTGLRGNTIYF. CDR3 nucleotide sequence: TGTGCCAGCAGTACGACAGGGCTGAGGGGAAACACCATATATTTT.

As DNA, the CDR3 is TGTGCCAGCTCACCCGACAGGGGCATAACCTACGAGCAGTACTTC. Amino acids: CASSPDRGITYEQYF. V and J are TRBV18 and TRBJ2-7, with 8 bases matching TRBD1. This CDR3 contains 15 residues. Per the germline V gene, CDR1 is KGHSH and CDR2 is LQKENI. V trimming: 3 bases; J trimming: 2 bases; junction bases outside the gene matches: 6.

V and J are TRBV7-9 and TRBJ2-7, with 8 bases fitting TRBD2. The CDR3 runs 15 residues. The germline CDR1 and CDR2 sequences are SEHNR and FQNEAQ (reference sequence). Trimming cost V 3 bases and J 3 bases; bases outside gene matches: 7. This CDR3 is CASSFGASGLYEQYF. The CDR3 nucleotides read TGTGCCAGCAGCTTTGGGGCTAGCGGGCTCTACGAGCAGTACTTC.

The CDR3 loop is CASSLVTGLFRETQYF. The CDR3 nucleotides are TGTGCCAGCAGCTTAGTGACAGGGCTCTTTCGTGAGACCCAGTACTTC. This chain joins TRBV7-9 and TRBJ2-5; TRBD1 matches at 7 bases. The CDR3 consists of 16 residues. V dropped 1 base and J dropped 5; count of bases not matched to a gene: 10. CDR1 is SEHNR and CDR2 is FQNEAQ in the germline V gene (reference sequence).

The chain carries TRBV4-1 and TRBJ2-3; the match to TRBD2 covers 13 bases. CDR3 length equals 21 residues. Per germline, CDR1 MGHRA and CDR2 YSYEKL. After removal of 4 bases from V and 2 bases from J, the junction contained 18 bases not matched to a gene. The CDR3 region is CASSRRKGLAGAFGATDTQYF. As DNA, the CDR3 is TGCGCCAGCAGCCGAAGGAAAGGACTAGCGGGGGCTTTTGGGGCCACAGATACGCAGTATTTT.

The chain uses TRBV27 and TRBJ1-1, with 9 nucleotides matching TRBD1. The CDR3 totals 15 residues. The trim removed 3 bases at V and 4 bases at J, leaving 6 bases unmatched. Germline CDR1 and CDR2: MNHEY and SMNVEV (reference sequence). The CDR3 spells CASSFRVTGGTEAFF. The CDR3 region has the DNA TGTGCCAGCAGTTTTCGGGTGACAGGGGGCACTGAAGCTTTCTTT.

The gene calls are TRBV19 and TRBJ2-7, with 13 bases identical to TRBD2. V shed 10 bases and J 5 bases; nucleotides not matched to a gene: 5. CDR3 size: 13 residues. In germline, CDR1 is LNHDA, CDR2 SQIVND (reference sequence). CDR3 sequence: CATRLAGGHEQYF. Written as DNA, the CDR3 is TGTGCCACCCGACTAGCGGGAGGACACGAGCAGTACTTC.

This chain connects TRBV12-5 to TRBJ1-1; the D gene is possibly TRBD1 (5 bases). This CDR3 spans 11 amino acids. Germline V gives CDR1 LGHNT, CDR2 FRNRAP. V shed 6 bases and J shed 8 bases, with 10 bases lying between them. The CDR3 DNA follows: TGTGCTAGTGGGCTGGGGGGGGAAGCTTTCTTT. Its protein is CASGLGGEAFF.

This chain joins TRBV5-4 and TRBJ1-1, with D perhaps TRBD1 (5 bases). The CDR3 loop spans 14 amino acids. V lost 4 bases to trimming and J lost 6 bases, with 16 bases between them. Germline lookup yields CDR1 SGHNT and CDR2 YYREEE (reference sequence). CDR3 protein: CASSVGTYKAEAFF. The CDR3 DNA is TGTGCCAGCAGCGTAGGGACTTATAAAGCTGAAGCTTTCTTT.

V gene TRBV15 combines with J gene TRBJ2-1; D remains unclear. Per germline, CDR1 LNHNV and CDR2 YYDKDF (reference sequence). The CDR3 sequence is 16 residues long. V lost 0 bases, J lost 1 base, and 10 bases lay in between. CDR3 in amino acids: CATSRDRLVSYNEQFF. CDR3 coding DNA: TGTGCCACCAGCAGAGATAGGCTAGTATCCTACAATGAGCAGTTCTTC.

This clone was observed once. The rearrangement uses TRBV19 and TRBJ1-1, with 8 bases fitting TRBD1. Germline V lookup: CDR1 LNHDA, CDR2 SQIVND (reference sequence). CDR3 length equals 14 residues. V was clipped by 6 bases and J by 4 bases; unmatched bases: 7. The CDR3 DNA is TGTGCCAGTAGGACAGGGGCAACTATCACTGAAGCTTTCTTT. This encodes CASRTGATITEAFF.

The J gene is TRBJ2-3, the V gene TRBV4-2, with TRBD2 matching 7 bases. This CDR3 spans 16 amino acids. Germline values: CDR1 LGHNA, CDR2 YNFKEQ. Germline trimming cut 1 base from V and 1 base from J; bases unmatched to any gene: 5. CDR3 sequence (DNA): TGTGCCAGCAGCCAAGCCCGGGACTACCGCACAGATACGCAGTATTTT. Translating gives CASSQARDYRTDTQYF.

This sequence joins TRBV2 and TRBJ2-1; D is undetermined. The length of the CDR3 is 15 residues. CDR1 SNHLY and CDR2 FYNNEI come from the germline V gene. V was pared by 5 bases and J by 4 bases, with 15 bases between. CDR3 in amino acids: CASSLGIGVYNEQFF. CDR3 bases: TGTGCCAGCAGTCTCGGTATCGGAGTTTACAATGAGCAGTTCTTC.

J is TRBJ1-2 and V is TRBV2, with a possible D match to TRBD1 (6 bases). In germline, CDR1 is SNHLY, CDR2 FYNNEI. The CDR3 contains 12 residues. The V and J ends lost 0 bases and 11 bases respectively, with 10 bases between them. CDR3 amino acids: CASSEALQGYTF. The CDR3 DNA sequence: TGTGCCAGCAGTGAAGCGCTTCAGGGGTACACCTTC.

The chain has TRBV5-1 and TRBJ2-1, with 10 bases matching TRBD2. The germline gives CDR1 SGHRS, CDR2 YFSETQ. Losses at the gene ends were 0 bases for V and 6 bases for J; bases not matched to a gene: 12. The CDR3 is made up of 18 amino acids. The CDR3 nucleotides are TGCGCCAGCAGCTTGGCTCTGTCTAGCGGGAGTTATGGCAATGAGCAGTTCTTC. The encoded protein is CASSLALSSGSYGNEQFF.

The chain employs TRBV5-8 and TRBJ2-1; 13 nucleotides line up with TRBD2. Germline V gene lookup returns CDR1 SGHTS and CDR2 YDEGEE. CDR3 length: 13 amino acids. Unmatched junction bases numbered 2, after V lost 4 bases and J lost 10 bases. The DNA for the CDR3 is TGTGCCAGCAGCCAGGGACTAGCGGGGGAGCAGTTCTTC. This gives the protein CASSQGLAGEQFF.

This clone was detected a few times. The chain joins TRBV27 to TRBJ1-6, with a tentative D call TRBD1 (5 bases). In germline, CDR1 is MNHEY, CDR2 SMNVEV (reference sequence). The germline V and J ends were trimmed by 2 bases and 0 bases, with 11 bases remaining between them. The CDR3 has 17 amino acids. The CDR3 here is CASSLKGPSSYNSPLHF. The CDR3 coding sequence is TGTGCCAGCAGTTTAAAGGGGCCAAGCTCCTATAATTCACCCCTCCACTTT.

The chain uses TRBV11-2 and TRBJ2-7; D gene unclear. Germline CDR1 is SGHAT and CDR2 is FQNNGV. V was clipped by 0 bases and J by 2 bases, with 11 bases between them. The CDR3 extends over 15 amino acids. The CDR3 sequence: CASSLDTGAPYEQYF. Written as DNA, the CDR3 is TGTGCCAGCAGCTTAGATACGGGTGCTCCCTACGAGCAGTACTTC.

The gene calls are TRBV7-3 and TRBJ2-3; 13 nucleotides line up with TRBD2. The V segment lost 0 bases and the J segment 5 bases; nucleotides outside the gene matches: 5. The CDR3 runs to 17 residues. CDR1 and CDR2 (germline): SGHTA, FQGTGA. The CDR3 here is CASSLTGTSGNLDTQYF. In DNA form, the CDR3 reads TGTGCCAGCAGCTTAACCGGGACTAGCGGGAATTTAGATACGCAGTATTTT.

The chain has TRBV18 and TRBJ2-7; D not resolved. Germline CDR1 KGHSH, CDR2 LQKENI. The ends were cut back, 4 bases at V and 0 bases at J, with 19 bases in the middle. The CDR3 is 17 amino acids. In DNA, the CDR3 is TGTGCCAGCTCACTACTCCAAAGTAGCCCCAGCTCCTACGAGCAGTACTTC. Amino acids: CASSLLQSSPSSYEQYF.

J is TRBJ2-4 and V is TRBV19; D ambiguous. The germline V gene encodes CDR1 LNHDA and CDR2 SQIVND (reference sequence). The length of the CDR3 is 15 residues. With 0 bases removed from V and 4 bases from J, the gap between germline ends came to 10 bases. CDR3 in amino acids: CASSIENGGKNIQYF. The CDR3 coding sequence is TGTGCCAGTAGTATAGAGAACGGCGGAAAAAACATTCAGTACTTC. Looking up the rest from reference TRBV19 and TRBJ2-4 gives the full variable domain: DGGITQSPKYLFRKEGQNVTLSCEQNLNHDAMYWYRQDPGQGLRLIYYSQIVNDFQKGDIAEGYSVSREKKESFPLTVTSAQKNPTAFYLCASSIENGGKNIQYFGAGTRLSVL.

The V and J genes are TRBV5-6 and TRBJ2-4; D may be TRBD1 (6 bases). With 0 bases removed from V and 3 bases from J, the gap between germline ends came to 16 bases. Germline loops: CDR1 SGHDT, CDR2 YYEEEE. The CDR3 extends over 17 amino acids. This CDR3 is CASSLDIRDRFKNIQYF. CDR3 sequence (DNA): TGTGCCAGCAGCTTGGACATTCGAGACAGGTTCAAAAACATTCAGTACTTC.

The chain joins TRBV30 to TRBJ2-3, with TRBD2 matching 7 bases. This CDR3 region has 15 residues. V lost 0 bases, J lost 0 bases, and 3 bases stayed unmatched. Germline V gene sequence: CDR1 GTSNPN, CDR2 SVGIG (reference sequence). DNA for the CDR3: TGTGCCTGGAGTGTAGGAGCGGGAAGCACAGATACGCAGTATTTT. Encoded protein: CAWSVGAGSTDTQYF.

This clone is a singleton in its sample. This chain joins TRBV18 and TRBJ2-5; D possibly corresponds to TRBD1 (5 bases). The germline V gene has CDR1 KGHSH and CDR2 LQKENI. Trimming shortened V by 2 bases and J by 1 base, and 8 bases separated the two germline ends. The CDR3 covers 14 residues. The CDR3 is CASSPGHLQETQYF. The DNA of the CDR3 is TGTGCCAGCTCACCAGGACATCTCCAAGAGACCCAGTACTTC.

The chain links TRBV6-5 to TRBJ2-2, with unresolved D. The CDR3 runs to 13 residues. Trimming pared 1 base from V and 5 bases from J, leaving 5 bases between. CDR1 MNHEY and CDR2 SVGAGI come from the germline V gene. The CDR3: CASSYYSTGELFF. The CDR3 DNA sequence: TGTGCCAGCAGTTACTACAGTACCGGGGAGCTGTTTTTT.